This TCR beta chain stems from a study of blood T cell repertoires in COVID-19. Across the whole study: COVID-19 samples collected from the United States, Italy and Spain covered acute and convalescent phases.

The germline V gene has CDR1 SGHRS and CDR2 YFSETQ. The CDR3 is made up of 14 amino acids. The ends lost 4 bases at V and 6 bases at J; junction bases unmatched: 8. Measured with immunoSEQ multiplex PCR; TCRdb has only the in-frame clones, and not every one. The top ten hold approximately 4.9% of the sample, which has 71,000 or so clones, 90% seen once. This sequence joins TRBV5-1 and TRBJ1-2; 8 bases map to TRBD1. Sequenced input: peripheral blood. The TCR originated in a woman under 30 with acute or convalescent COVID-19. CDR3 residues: CASSKGQVADGYTF. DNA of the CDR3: TGCGCCAGCAGCAAGGGACAGGTGGCCGATGGCTACACCTTC.